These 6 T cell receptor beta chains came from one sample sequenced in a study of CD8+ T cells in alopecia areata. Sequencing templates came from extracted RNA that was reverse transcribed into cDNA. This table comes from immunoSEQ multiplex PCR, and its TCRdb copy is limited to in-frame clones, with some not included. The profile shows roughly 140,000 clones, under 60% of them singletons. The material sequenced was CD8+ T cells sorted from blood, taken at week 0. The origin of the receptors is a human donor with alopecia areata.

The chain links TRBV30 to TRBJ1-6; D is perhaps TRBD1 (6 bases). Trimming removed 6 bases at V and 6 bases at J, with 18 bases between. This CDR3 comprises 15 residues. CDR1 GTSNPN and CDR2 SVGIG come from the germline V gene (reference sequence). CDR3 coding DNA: TGTGCCTGCGAGGGGGGGGCTTCGGGTAATTCACCCCTCCACTTT. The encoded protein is CACEGGASGNSPLHF.

CDR3 coding DNA: TGTGCCAGCAGCTTGGTGGCTAGCGGATCGGCCTACGAGCAGTACTTC. It translates to CASSLVASGSAYEQYF. V usage is TRBV5-6 and J usage is TRBJ2-7, with 7 bases identical to TRBD2. Germline assignment: CDR1 SGHDT and CDR2 YYEEEE. The length of the CDR3 is 16 residues. V lost 0 bases, J lost 2 bases, and 8 bases stayed unmatched.

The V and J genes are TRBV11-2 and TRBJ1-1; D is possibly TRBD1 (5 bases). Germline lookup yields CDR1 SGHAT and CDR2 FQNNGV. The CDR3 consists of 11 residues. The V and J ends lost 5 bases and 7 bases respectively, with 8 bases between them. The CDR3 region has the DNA TGTGCCAGCAGCCCCGGGGGTGAAGCTTTCTTT. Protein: CASSPGGEAFF.

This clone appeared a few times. Here the CDR3 DNA reads TGTGCCTGGCAGGGGGCGCGGAATTCACCCCTCCACTTT. As protein: CAWQGARNSPLHF. The chain has TRBV30 and TRBJ1-6, with 8 bases fitting TRBD1. The CDR3 is 13 amino acids. V shed 5 bases, J shed 7 bases, and the junction held 4 bases outside the gene matches. The V gene's germline CDR1 is GTSNPN and CDR2 SVGIG (reference sequence).

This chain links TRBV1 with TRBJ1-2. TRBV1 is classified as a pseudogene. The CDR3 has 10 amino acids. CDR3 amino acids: CTSSQNGYTF. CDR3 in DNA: TGCACCAGCAGCCAAAATGGCTACACCTTC.

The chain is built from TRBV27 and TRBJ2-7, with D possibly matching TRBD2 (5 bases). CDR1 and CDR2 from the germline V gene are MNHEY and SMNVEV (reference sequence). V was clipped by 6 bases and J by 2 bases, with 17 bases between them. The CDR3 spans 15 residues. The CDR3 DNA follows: TGTGCCAGCAGCTCATCCCTGAGCGGAACCTACGAGCAGTACTTC. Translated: CASSSSLSGTYEQYF.